This T cell receptor (beta chain) was recovered during a study of blood T cell repertoires in COVID-19. The wider study: In each case, the material was cDNA or gDNA derived from T cells, B-cell-depleted T cells, or PBMCs.

V was cut by 4 bases and J by 0 bases, with 17 bases left in between. The germline V gene has CDR1 SGDLS and CDR2 YYNGEE. CDR3 length: 17 residues. In the original processing: Estimates of nucleated cell counts were drawn from the amplification of reference gene primers. Using immunoSEQ multiplex PCR, the repertoire was profiled, and TCRdb retains in-frame clones only, with some absent. The DNA gave D and trimming, while V, J and clone size come from that table. The data contain approximately 350,000 clones, 80% to 90% of them singletons. The origin of this receptor is a man aged 30 to 39 with active or convalescent COVID-19. The chain uses TRBV9 and TRBJ1-3; D gene uncertain. Sequencing used peripheral blood. The CDR3 sequence is CASSKSGVGLSGNTIYF. CDR3 nucleotides: TGTGCCAGCAGCAAATCCGGGGTGGGTCTCTCTGGAAACACCATATATTTT. The full variable domain, its missing parts supplied by reference TRBV9 and TRBJ1-3, is DSGVTQTPKHLITATGQRVTLRCSPRSGDLSVYWYQQSLDQGLQFLIQYYNGEERAKGNILERFSAQQFPDLHSELNLSSLELGDSALYFCASSKSGVGLSGNTIYFGEGSWLTVV.